This T cell receptor beta chain was captured in a study of vaccination and CD4 T cells after COVID-19. As to treatment: roughly 10-day PBMC culture with coronavirus spike peptide pools or control peptides (ViraFEST assay). The assay that was used to sequence DNA from cultured CD4+ T cells was the Oncomine TCR Beta short-read assay. TCRdb passed the PCR reads through MiXCR, listing each CDR3 protein once. Counted here are around 20,000 distinct CDR3 sequences, roughly 46% occurring once; the ten biggest clones make up around 6.9%. Germline V CDR1 and CDR2: SQVTM, ANQGSEA. Trimming took 6 bases from V and 1 from J, leaving 12 bases between them. The CDR3 is made up of 13 amino acids. Regarding this clonotype: The antigen is undetermined.

The V call is TRBV29-1, the J call TRBJ2-5; D is uncertain. The sample consisted of CD4+ T cells from blood, cultured in vitro, taken before SARS-CoV-2 vaccination. The source of this sequence is a human donor who had recovered from COVID-19. In DNA, the CDR3 is TGCAGCGTCCGGTTTAGTAGCCAAGAGACCCAGTACTTC. It codes for CSVRFSSQETQYF.